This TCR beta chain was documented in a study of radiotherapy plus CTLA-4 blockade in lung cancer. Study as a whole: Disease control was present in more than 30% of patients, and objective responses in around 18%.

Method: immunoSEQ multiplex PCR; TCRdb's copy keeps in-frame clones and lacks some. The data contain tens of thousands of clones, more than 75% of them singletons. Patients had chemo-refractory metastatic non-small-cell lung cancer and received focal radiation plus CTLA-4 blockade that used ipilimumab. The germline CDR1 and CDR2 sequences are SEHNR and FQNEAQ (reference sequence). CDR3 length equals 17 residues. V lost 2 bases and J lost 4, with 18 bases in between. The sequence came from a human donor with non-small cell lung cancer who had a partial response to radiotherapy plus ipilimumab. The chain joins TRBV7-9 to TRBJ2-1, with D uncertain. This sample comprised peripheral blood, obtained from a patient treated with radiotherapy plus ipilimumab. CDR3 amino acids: CASSLQIVSFTYNEQFF. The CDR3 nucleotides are TGTGCCAGCAGCTTACAAATCGTGAGCTTTACTTACAATGAGCAGTTCTTC.